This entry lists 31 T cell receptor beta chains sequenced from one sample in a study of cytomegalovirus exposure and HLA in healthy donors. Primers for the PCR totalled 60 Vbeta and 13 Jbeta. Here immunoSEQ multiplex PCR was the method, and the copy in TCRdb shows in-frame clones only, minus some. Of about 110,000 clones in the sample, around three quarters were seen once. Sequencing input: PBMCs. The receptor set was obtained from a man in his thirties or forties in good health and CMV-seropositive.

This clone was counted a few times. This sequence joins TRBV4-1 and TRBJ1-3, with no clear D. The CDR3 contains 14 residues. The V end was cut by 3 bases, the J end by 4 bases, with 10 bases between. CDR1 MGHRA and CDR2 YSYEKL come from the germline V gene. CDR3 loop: CASSQGLRGNTIYF. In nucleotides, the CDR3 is TGCGCCAGCAGCCAGGGCCTCCGGGGAAACACCATATATTTT.

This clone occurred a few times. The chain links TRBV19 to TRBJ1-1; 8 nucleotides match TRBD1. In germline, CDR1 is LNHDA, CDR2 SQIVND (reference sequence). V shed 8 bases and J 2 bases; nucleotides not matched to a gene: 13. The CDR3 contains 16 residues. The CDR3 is CASRSQGVGVNTEAFF. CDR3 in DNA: TGTGCCAGTCGTTCACAGGGGGTAGGTGTTAACACTGAAGCTTTCTTT.

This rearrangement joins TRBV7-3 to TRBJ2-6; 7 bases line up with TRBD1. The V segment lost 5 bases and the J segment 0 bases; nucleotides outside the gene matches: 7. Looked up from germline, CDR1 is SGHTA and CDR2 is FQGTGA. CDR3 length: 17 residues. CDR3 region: CASSVSTGNSGANVLTF. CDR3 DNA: TGTGCCAGCAGCGTGTCGACAGGGAACTCTGGGGCCAACGTCCTGACTTTC.

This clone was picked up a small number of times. The DNA for the CDR3 is TGTGCCAGCAGCCGTAGACAGGGGGCGAGTGAAGCTTTCTTT. As protein: CASSRRQGASEAFF. The chain employs TRBV9 and TRBJ1-1; 10 nucleotides agree with TRBD1. Germline lookup yields CDR1 SGDLS and CDR2 YYNGEE. CDR3 length: 14 residues. The V segment lost 4 bases and the J segment 7 bases; nucleotides outside the gene matches: 7.

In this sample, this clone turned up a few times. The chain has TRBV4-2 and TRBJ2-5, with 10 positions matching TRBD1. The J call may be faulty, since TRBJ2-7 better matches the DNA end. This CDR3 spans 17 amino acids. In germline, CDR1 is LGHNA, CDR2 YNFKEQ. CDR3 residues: CASSQAADRGLSYEQYF. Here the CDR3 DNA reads TGTGCCAGCAGCCAAGCTGCCGACAGGGGGCTCTCCTACGAGCAGTACTTC.

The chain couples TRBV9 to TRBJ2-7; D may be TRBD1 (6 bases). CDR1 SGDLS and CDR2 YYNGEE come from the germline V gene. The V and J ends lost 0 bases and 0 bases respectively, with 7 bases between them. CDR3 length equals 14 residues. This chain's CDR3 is CASSVGTASYEQYF. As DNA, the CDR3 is TGTGCCAGCAGCGTAGGGACAGCCTCCTACGAGCAGTACTTC.

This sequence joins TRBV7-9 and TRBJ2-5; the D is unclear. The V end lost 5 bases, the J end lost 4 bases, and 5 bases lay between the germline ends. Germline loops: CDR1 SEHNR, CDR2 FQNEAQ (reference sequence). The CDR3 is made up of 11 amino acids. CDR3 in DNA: TGTGCCAGCAGCCCCGGAGAGACCCAGTACTTC. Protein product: CASSPGETQYF.

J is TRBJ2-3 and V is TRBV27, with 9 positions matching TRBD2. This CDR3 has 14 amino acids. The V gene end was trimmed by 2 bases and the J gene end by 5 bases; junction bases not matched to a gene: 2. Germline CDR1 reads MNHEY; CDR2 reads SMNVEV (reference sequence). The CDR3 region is CASSLAGGGDTQYF. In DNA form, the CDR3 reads TGTGCCAGCAGTTTAGCGGGGGGGGGAGATACGCAGTATTTT.

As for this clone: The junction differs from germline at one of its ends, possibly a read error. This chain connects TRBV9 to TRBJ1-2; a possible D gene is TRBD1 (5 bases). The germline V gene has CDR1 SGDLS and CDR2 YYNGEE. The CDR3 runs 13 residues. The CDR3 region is CASSVGRDEGYPF. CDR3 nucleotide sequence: TGTGCCAGCAGCGTGGGCAGGGATGAAGGCTACCCCTTC.

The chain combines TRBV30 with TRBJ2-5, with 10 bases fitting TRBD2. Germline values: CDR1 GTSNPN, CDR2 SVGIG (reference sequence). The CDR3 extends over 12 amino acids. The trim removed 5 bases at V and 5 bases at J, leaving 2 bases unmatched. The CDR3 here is CAWDSGRETQYF. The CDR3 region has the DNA TGTGCCTGGGATAGCGGGAGGGAGACCCAGTACTTC.

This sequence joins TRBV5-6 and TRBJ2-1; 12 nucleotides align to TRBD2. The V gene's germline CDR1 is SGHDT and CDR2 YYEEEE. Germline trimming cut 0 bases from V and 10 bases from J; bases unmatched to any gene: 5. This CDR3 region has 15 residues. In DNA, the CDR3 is TGTGCCAGCAGCTTGGGACTAGCGGGGGATCGAGAGCAGTTCTTC. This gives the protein CASSLGLAGDREQFF.

The CDR3 region is CASSLLTGNYGYTF. The DNA of the CDR3 is TGTGCCAGCAGCCTGCTTACAGGAAACTATGGCTACACCTTC. The chain combines TRBV28 with TRBJ1-2; a possible D gene is TRBD1 (5 bases). Per the germline V gene, CDR1 is MDHEN and CDR2 is SYDVKM. The CDR3 consists of 14 residues. The V gene lost 6 bases and the J gene lost 2 bases, with 13 bases spanning the gap.

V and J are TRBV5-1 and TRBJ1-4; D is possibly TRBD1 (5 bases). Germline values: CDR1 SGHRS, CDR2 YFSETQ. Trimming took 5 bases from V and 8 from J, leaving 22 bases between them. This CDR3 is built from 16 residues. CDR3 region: CASSSLVQGGGEKLFF. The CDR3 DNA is TGCGCCAGCAGTTCCCTTGTCCAGGGCGGGGGGGAAAAACTGTTTTTT.

CDR3 region: CASSPRQGGIDGYTF. The CDR3 nucleotides are TGTGCCAGCAGCCCGAGACAGGGGGGTATCGACGGCTACACCTTC. V and J are TRBV4-2 and TRBJ1-2; 9 nucleotides align to TRBD1. The CDR3 is 15 residues long. V trimming: 4 bases; J trimming: 8 bases; junction bases outside the gene matches: 11. Germline V CDR1 and CDR2: LGHNA, YNFKEQ.

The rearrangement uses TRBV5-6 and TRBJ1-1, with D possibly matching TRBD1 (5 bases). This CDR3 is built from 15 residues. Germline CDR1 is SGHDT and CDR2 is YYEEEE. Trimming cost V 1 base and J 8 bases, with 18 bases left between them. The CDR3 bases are TGTGCCAGCAGCTTGAGGAGGGCCGAGGGACCCGAAGCTTTCTTT. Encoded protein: CASSLRRAEGPEAFF.

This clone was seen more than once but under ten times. In nucleotides, the CDR3 is TGTGCCAGCAGCCAAGTGGCATCAGGCCCAGAAGCTTTCTTT. The encoded protein is CASSQVASGPEAFF. The chain is built from TRBV14 and TRBJ1-1; no definite D call. The germline CDR1 and CDR2 sequences are SGHDN and FVKESK. This CDR3 contains 14 residues. V was pared by 1 base and J by 8 bases, with 14 bases between.

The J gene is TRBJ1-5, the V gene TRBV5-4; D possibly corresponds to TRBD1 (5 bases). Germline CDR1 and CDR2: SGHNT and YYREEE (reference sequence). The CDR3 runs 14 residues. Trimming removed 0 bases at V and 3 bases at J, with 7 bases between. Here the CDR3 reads CASSLGTINQPQHF. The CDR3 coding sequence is TGTGCCAGCAGCTTGGGGACAATCAATCAGCCCCAGCATTTT.

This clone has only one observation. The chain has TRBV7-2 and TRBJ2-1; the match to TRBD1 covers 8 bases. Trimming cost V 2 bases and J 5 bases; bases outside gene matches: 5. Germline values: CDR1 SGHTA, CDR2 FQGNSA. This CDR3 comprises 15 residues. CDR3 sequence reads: CASSLRTGLNNEQFF. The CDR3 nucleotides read TGTGCCAGCAGCTTACGGACAGGGTTAAACAATGAGCAGTTCTTC.

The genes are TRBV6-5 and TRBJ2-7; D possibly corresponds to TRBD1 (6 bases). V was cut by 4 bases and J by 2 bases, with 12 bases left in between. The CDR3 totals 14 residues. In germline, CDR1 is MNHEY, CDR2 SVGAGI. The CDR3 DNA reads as TGTGCCAGCAGTTCTGGACAGATTCCCTACGAGCAGTACTTC. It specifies CASSSGQIPYEQYF.

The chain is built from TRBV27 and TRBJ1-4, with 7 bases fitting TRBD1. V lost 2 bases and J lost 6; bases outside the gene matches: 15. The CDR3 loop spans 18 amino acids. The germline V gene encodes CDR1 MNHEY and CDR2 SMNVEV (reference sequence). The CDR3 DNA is TGTGCCAGCAGTTTAGCCCCCCCGAGAGGGGGCCAGGATGAAAAACTGTTTTTT. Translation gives CASSLAPPRGGQDEKLFF.

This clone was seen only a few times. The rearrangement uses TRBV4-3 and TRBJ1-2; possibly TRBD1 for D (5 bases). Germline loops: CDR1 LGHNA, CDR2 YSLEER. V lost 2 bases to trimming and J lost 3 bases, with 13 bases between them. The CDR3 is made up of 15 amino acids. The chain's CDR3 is CASSQSTAADYGYTF. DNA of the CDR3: TGCGCCAGCAGCCAATCGACAGCCGCGGACTATGGCTACACCTTC.

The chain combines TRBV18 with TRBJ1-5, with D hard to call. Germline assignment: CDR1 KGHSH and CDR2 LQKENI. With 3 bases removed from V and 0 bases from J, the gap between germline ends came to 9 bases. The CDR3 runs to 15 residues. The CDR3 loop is CASSPSAYSNQPQHF. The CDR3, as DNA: TGTGCCAGCTCACCGTCCGCGTATAGCAATCAGCCCCAGCATTTT.

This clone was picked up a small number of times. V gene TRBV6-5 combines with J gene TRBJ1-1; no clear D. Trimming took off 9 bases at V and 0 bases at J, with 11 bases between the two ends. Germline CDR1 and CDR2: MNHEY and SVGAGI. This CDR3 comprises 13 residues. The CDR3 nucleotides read TGTGCCAGTTCGCTAGTCCTGAACACTGAAGCTTTCTTT. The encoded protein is CASSLVLNTEAFF.

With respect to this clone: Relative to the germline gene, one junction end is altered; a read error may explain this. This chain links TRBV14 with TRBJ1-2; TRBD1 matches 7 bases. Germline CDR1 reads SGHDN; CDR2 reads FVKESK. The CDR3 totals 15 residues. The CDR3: CASSQHPGQNYGYPF. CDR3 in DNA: TGTGCCAGCAGCCAACACCCGGGACAGAACTATGGCTACCCCTTC.

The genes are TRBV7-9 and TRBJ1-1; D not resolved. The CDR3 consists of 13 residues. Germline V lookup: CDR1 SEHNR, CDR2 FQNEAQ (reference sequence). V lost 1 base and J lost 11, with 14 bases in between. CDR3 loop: CASSLGREEMAFF. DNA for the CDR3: TGTGCCAGCAGCTTAGGCCGGGAGGAAATGGCTTTCTTT. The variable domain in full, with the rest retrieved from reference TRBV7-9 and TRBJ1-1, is DTGVSQNPRHKITKRGQNVTFRCDPISEHNRLYWYRQTLGQGPEFLTYFQNEAQLEKSRLLSDRFSAERPKGSFSTLEIQRTEQGDSAMYLCASSLGREEMAFFGQGTRLTVV.

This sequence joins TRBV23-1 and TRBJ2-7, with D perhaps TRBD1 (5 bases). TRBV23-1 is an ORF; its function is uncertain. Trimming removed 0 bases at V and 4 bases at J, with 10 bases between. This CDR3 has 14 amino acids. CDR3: CASSQSAGRYEQYF. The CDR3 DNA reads TGCGCCAGCAGTCAATCGGCAGGGCGTTACGAGCAGTACTTC.

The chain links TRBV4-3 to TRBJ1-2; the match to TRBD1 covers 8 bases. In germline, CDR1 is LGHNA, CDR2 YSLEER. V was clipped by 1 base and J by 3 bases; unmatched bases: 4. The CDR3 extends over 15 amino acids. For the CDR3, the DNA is TGCGCCAGCAGCCAAGGGGCAGGGGGCCACTATGGCTACACCTTC. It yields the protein CASSQGAGGHYGYTF.

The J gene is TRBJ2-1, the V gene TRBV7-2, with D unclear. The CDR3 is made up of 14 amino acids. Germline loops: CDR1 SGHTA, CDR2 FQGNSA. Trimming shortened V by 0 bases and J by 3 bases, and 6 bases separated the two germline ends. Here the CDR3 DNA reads TGTGCCAGCAGCTTAGCGGCTAGCTACAATGAGCAGTTCTTC. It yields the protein CASSLAASYNEQFF.

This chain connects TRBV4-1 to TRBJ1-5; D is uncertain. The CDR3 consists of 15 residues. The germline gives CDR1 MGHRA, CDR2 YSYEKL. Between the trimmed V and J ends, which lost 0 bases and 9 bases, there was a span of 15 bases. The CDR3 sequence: CASSQEWRGSGPQHF. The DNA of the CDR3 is TGCGCCAGCAGCCAAGAGTGGCGGGGAAGCGGGCCCCAGCATTTT.

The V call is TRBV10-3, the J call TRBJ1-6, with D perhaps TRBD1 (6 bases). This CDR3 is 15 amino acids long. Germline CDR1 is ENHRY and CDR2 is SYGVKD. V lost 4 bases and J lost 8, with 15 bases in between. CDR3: CAISVMDSTDSPLHF. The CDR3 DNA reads TGTGCCATCAGTGTCATGGACAGCACCGATTCACCCCTCCACTTT.

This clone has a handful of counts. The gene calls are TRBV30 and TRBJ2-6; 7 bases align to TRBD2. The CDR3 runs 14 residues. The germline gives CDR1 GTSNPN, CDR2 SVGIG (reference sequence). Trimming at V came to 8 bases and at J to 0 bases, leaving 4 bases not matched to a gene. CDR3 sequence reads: CALERGSGANVLTF. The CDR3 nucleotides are TGTGCCCTCGAGCGGGGCTCTGGGGCCAACGTCCTGACTTTC.